A single sample gave rise to the 13 T cell receptor beta chains below, sequenced in a study of post-analysis software for immune sequencing data. General study results and limits: With TRBV5-6, TRBV5-1 and TRBV20-1 included, several TRBV segments were more frequent in patients than in controls.

These receptors have no known antigen. cDNA libraries of TCR beta carried unique molecular identifiers. From the PCR reads, TCRdb called clonotypes with MiXCR, one entry per CDR3 protein. The repertoire has about 400,000 distinct CDR3 sequences, about a third of them found once; the top ten carry roughly 12%. The sequenced material came from blood. Source of these receptors: a girl between 10 and 17 years old with multiple sclerosis.

In regard to this clonotype: Relative to the germline gene, one junction end is altered; a read error may explain this. The chain links TRBV20-1 to TRBJ2-5; D is possibly TRBD1 (6 bases). The CDR3 contains 13 residues. Germline-derived CDR1 and CDR2 are DFQATT and SNEGSKA (reference sequence). The CDR3 nucleotides are TGCAGTGCTGGAGACACAGGGTTGGAGACCCAGTACTTC. As protein: CSAGDTGLETQYF.

This clonotype was found a few times. V is TRBV12-3 or TRBV12-4 and J is TRBJ2-1, with D possibly matching TRBD2 (6 bases). With 6 bases removed from V and 3 bases from J, the gap between germline ends came to 15 bases. CDR3 length: 15 amino acids. This chain's CDR3 is CASRRRGEDYNEQFF. As DNA, the CDR3 is TGTGCCAGCAGGAGGCGGGGTGAAGACTACAATGAGCAGTTCTTC.

Note on this clonotype: Relative to the germline gene, one junction end is altered; a read error may explain this. This chain links TRBV20-1 with TRBJ1-6; 7 bases map to TRBD1. The CDR3 runs to 16 residues. The germline V gene has CDR1 DFQATT and CDR2 SNEGSKA (reference sequence). The CDR3 nucleotides read TGCAATGCTAGTTACAACAGGGGTTCCTATAATTCACCCCTCCACTTT. As protein: CNASYNRGSYNSPLHF.

The genes are TRBV7-9 and TRBJ2-3, with D perhaps matching TRBD1 or TRBD2 (5 bases each). In germline, CDR1 is SEHNR, CDR2 FQNEAQ (reference sequence). Trimming took 0 bases from V and 0 from J, leaving 13 bases between them. The CDR3 loop spans 17 amino acids. The CDR3 region is CASSLATVRESTDTQYF. DNA of the CDR3: TGTGCCAGCAGCTTAGCGACCGTCAGGGAGAGCACAGATACGCAGTATTTT.

The chain has TRBV5-6 and TRBJ1-1; 8 nucleotides agree with TRBD1. Germline V lookup: CDR1 SGHDT, CDR2 YYEEEE. With V trimmed by 7 bases and J by 2 bases, 1 base remained unmatched. The CDR3 sequence is 12 residues long. The DNA for the CDR3 is TGTGCCAGCGACAGGGGTAACACTGAAGCTTTCTTT. This translates into CASDRGNTEAFF.

V and J are TRBV7-3 and TRBJ2-1, with D unclear. The V gene's germline CDR1 is SGHTA and CDR2 FQGTGA. The CDR3 loop spans 15 amino acids. Trimming cost V 6 bases and J 6 bases, with 18 bases left between them. The CDR3 DNA reads TGTGCCAGCAGTTACGACATTAACCCCATCAATGAGCAGTTCTTC. Its translation: CASSYDINPINEQFF.

Only a few counts were recorded for this clonotype. This rearrangement joins TRBV27 to TRBJ1-2; tentative D call: TRBD1 (6 bases). The V end was cut by 5 bases, the J end by 2 bases, with 21 bases between. The germline V gene encodes CDR1 MNHEY and CDR2 SMNVEV (reference sequence). The CDR3 spans 17 residues. This CDR3 reads CASSPRTADTLNYGYTF. CDR3 bases: TGTGCCAGCAGTCCTAGGACAGCCGATACCTTAAACTATGGCTACACCTTC.

This clonotype was observed a few times. The rearrangement joins TRBV7-3 to TRBJ2-2, with 7 nucleotides matching TRBD1. The V segment lost 5 bases and the J segment 6 bases; nucleotides outside the gene matches: 12. The CDR3 is made up of 16 amino acids. CDR1 and CDR2 (germline): SGHTA, FQGTGA. The CDR3 DNA sequence: TGTGCCAGCAGCGATAACCCCAGAGGGGGCGCCGGGGAGCTGTTTTTT. Its protein product is CASSDNPRGGAGELFF.

The table lists this clonotype with a few counts. The rearrangement uses TRBV24-1 and TRBJ2-5; D is possibly TRBD2 (5 bases). V shed 3 bases and J shed 1 base, with 11 bases lying between them. CDR1 and CDR2 (germline): KGHDR, SFDVKD. The CDR3 consists of 15 residues. The CDR3 spells CATSDSSGIQETQYF. The CDR3 DNA reads TGTGCCACCAGTGATAGTTCGGGGATCCAAGAGACCCAGTACTTC.

The CDR3 is CASSSRTGRNYGYTF. As DNA, the CDR3 is TGTGCCAGCAGCTCCAGGACAGGGCGGAACTATGGCTACACCTTC. The chain joins TRBV7-2 to TRBJ1-2; 8 bases align to TRBD1. The V gene end was trimmed by 4 bases and the J gene end by 2 bases; junction bases not matched to a gene: 6. This CDR3 region has 15 residues. Germline V gene data show CDR1 as SGHTA and CDR2 as FQGNSA. The whole variable domain, filled in from reference TRBV7-2 and TRBJ1-2, reads GAGVSQSPSNKVTEKGKDVELRCDPISGHTALYWYRQSLGQGLEFLIYFQGNSAPDKSGLPSDRFSAERTGGSVSTLTIQRTQQEDSAVYLCASSSRTGRNYGYTFGSGTRLTVV.

This chain joins TRBV7-9 and TRBJ2-1; D is uncertain. V dropped 5 bases and J dropped 9 bases, with 11 bases sitting between them. Germline CDR1 is SEHNR and CDR2 is FQNEAQ (reference sequence). The CDR3 sequence is 12 residues long. CDR3 loop: CASSPQAIEQFF. The DNA for the CDR3 is TGTGCCAGCAGCCCCCAAGCTATTGAGCAGTTCTTC.

There are a few counts of this clonotype. V is TRBV7-9 and J is TRBJ2-3; the D call may be TRBD1 or TRBD2 (5 bases each). V was clipped by 0 bases and J by 1 base, with 17 bases between them. Germline V gene data show CDR1 as SEHNR and CDR2 as FQNEAQ (reference sequence). The CDR3 covers 18 residues. DNA of the CDR3: TGTGCCAGCAGCTTAGCCCCTTTGAGGGGTCGTGGCACAGATACGCAGTATTTT. Its translation is CASSLAPLRGRGTDTQYF.

This clonotype was detected once. The rearrangement joins TRBV5-1 to TRBJ2-7; 7 bases agree with TRBD1. V lost 5 bases, J lost 5 bases, and 10 bases stayed unmatched. CDR1 is SGHRS and CDR2 is YFSETQ in the germline V gene. The CDR3 extends over 14 amino acids. As DNA, the CDR3 is TGCGCCAGCAGAGAACAGGGGAGCGTGGACGAGCAGTACTTC. This encodes CASREQGSVDEQYF. The whole variable domain, remainder taken from reference TRBV5-1 and TRBJ2-7, is KAGVTQTPRYLIKTRGQQVTLSCSPISGHRSVSWYQQTPGQGLQFLFEYFSETQRNKGNFPGRFSGRQFSNSRSEMNVSTLELGDSALYLCASREQGSVDEQYFGPGTRLTVT.